This is a list of T cell receptor beta chains from one sample in a study of cytomegalovirus exposure and HLA in healthy donors. TCRdb's table, derived via immunoSEQ multiplex PCR, lists solely in-frame clones and lacks some. Altogether about 270,000 clones are present, around 85% being singletons, with the ten largest covering roughly 1%. Specimen: PBMCs. These receptors all come from a woman aged 18-29 years in good health and CMV-seronegative. Both conserved end residues are part of each CDR3. The listing skips clone size in some rows; elsewhere it reads once, few, many or a size class.

>-|TRBV4-2|TRBJ1-2
CASSQDASDNLYGYTF
>few|TRBV5-4|TRBJ1-2
CASSLGGNYGYTF
>-|TRBV4-1|TRBJ1-1
CASSQEGQNTEAFF
>-|TRBV27|TRBJ1-5
CASSFYRDSNQPQHF
>-|TRBV7-9|TRBJ1-5
CASSLASGNQPQHF
>-|TRBV9|TRBJ2-4
CASSVGSENIQYF
>-|TRBV4-1|TRBJ2-2
CASSQSGTMNTGELFF
>-|TRBV30|TRBJ1-1
CAWSSMGGLFEAFF
>-|TRBV6-5|TRBJ2-1
CASSTDRDRGWQFF
>-|TRBV4-2|TRBJ1-5
CASSQVVGGNLNQPQHF
>-|TRBV7-2|TRBJ2-3
CASSWLAGGYKDTQYF
>-|TRBV6-1|TRBJ1-1
CASSEARLDTEAFF
>-|TRBV5-1|TRBJ1-2
CASSLTKGTGHLGYTF
>once|TRBV5-1|TRBJ1-2
CASSSGQGDGYTF
>-|TRBV27|TRBJ2-7
CASRGESYEQYF
>-|TRBV5-4|TRBJ2-2
CASSHTGTGSAGELFF
>-|TRBV30|TRBJ2-7
CAWSVREQYF
>-|TRBV9|TRBJ2-1
CASSPGLAGLSSYNEQFF
>-|TRBV2|TRBJ2-1
CASRRGGTSGDGEQFF
>-|TRBV27|TRBJ2-7
CASSLMRGSYEQYF
>-|TRBV6-6|TRBJ2-7
CASSYFQGMGDEQYF
>-|TRBV7-3|TRBJ2-2
CASSLGPRGTGELFF
>-|TRBV28|TRBJ2-5
CTATGGGLETQYF
>few|TRBV6-5|TRBJ2-3
CASSRGQGIDTQYF
>-|TRBV30|TRBJ1-1
CAWRGANTEAFF
>-|TRBV9|TRBJ1-4
CASSTGAQTNEKLFF
>-|TRBV4-1|TRBJ1-5
CASSQDQGLGQPQHF
>-|TRBV30|TRBJ1-2
CAWAPRVGQLYGYTF
>few|TRBV9|TRBJ2-1
CASSVAILAGGWSRSYNEQFF
>-|TRBV7-2|TRBJ1-2
CASSSQPTGAYGYTF
>-|TRBV5-5|TRBJ1-5
CASSLVVDRGLGQPQHF
>-|TRBV6-5|TRBJ1-3
CASSAQGRPGNTIYF
>-|TRBV5-1|TRBJ1-2
CASSRRTGGGKNGYTF
>-|TRBV4-1|TRBJ2-1
CASSRESLPREQFF
>once|TRBV2|TRBJ1-4
CASSGDRDEKLFF
>-|TRBV30|TRBJ1-2
CAWRRGRGQNYGYTF
>-|TRBV6-5|TRBJ2-2
CASRPPGLVAGELFF
>once|TRBV2|TRBJ2-3
CASSAGRKSDTQYF
>-|TRBV7-8|TRBJ1-4
CASSPTGRNEKLFF
>-|TRBV5-4|TRBJ2-7
CASSTPGRGGYEQYF
>-|TRBV6-5|TRBJ1-2
CASSLRGSNYGYTF
>-|TRBV9|TRBJ1-4
CASSLRPWTGNEKLFF
>-|TRBV27|TRBJ1-1
CASSLTGSSTEAFF
>-|TRBV27|TRBJ2-1
CASSFRRGSGEQFF
>-|TRBV9|TRBJ1-1
CASSVAILDTEAFF
>-|TRBV30|TRBJ2-7
CAWSRKAGDYEQYF
>-|TRBV2|TRBJ2-7
CASIPRQGRYEQYF
>-|TRBV6-1|TRBJ2-1
CASSPTPGFLSEQFF
>-|TRBV4-3|TRBJ1-2
CASSRDSFYGYTF
>-|TRBV12-5|TRBJ2-7
CASGLVLPGYPYEQYF
>-|TRBV10-1|TRBJ1-2
CASSEVRDRDGYTF
>-|TRBV28|TRBJ2-1
CAGSGWSSYNEQFF
>-|TRBV4-3|TRBJ1-2
CASSQEVAGAHGYTF
>-|TRBV5-1|TRBJ2-7
CASSDISSYEQYF
>-|TRBV11-3|TRBJ2-7
CASSFPGSSYEQYF